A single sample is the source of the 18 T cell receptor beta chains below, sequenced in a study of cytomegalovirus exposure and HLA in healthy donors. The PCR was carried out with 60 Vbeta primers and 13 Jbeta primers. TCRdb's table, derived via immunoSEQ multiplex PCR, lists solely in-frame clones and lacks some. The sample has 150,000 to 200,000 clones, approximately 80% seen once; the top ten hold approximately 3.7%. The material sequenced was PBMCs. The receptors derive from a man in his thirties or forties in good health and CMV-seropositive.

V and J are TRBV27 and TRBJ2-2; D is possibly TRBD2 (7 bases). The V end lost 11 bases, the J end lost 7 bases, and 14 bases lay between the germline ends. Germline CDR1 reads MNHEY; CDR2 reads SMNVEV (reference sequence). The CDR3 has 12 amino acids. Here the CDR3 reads CAPGGPNGELFF. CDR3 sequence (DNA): TGTGCCCCCGGGGGGCCGAACGGGGAGCTGTTTTTT.

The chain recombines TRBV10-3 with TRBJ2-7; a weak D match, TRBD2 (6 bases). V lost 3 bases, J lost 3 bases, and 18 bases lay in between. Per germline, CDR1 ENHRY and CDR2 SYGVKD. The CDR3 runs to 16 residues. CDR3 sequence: CAISESVGGLGYEQYF. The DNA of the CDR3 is TGTGCCATCAGTGAATCAGTCGGGGGTTTAGGCTACGAGCAGTACTTC.

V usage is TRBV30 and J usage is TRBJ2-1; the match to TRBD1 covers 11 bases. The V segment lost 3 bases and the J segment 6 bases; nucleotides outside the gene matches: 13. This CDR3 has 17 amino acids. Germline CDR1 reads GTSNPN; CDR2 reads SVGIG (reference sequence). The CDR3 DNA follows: TGTGCCTGGAGCGGGAGGACAGGGGGCTTTTCTGTCAATGAGCAGTTCTTC. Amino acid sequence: CAWSGRTGGFSVNEQFF. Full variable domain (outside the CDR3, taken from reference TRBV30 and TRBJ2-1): SQTIHQWPATLVQPVGSPLSLECTVEGTSNPNLYWYRQAAGRGLQLLFYSVGIGQISSEVPQNLSASRPQDRQFILSSKKLLLSDSGFYLCAWSGRTGGFSVNEQFFGPGTRLTVL.

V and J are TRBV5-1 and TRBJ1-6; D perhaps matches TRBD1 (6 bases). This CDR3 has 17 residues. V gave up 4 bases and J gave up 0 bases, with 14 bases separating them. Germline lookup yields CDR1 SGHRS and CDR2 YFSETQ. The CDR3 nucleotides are TGCGCCAGCAGCGGTGAACAGGGTAGCTCCTATAATTCACCCCTCCACTTT. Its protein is CASSGEQGSSYNSPLHF.

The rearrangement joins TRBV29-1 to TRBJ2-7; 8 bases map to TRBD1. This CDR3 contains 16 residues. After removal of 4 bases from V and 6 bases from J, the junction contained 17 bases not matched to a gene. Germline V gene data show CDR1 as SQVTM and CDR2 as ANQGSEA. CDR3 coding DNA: TGCAGCGTTGGGCCGACAGGGGCAGTGCCTACTCGCGAGCAGTACTTC. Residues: CSVGPTGAVPTREQYF.

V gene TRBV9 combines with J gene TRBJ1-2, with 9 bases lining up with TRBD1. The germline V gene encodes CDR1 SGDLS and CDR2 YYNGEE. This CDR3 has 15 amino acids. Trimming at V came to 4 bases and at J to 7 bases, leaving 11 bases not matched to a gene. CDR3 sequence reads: CASSFTGQGRFGYTF. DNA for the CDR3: TGTGCCAGCAGCTTCACGGGACAGGGAAGATTTGGCTACACCTTC.

For the CDR3, the DNA is TGTGCCAGCCAGACTAGCGGCGTACCCCACGAGCAGTACTTC. Its translation: CASQTSGVPHEQYF. The rearrangement uses TRBV7-9 and TRBJ2-7; 9 bases align to TRBD2. V was clipped by 8 bases and J by 5 bases; unmatched bases: 10. The CDR3 has 14 residues. Germline values: CDR1 SEHNR, CDR2 FQNEAQ (reference sequence).

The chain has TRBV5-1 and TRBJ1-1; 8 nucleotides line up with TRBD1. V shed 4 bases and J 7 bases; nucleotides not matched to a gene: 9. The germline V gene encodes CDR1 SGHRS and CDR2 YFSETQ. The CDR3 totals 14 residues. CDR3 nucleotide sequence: TGCGCCAGCAGCCCCGGACAGGGACGGGGTGAAGCTTTCTTT. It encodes CASSPGQGRGEAFF.

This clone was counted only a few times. This CDR3 reads CASSFGGHNLHEQYF. CDR3 nucleotides: TGTGCCAGCAGCTTTGGGGGCCATAACCTCCACGAGCAGTACTTC. The chain links TRBV7-6 to TRBJ2-7; D perhaps matches TRBD1 (6 bases). Germline V gives CDR1 SGHVS, CDR2 FNYEAQ. The length of the CDR3 is 15 residues. Trimming took 3 bases from V and 5 from J, leaving 17 bases between them. The whole variable domain, filled in from reference TRBV7-6 and TRBJ2-7, reads GAGVSQSPRYKVTKRGQDVALRCDPISGHVSLYWYRQALGQGPEFLTYFNYEAQQDKSGLPNDRFSAERPEGSISTLTIQRTEQRDSAMYRCASSFGGHNLHEQYFGPGTRLTVT.

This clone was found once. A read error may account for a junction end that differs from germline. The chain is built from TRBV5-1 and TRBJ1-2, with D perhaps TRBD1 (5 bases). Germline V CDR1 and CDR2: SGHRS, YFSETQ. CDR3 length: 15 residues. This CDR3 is CASSPNRFPNYDYTF. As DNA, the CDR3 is TGCGCCAGCAGCCCTAACAGGTTTCCTAACTATGACTACACCTTC. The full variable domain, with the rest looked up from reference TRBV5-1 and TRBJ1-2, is KAGVTQTPRYLIKTRGQQVTLSCSPISGHRSVSWYQQTPGQGLQFLFEYFSETQRNKGNFPGRFSGRQFSNSRSEMNVSTLELGDSALYLCASSPNRFPNYDYTFGSGTRLTVV.

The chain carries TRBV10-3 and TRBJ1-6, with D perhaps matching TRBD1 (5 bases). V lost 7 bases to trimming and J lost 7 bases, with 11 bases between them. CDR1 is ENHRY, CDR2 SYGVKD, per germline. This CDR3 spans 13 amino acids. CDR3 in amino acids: CAIKTDLNSPLHF. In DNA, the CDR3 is TGTGCCATCAAGACAGACCTAAATTCACCCCTCCACTTT.

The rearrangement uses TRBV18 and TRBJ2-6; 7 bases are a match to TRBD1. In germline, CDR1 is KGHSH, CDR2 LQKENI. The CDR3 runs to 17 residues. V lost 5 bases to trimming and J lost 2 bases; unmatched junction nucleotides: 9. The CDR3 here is CASSSILTGAGANVLTF. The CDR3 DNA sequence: TGTGCCAGCTCATCTATACTAACAGGGGCTGGGGCCAACGTCCTGACTTTC.

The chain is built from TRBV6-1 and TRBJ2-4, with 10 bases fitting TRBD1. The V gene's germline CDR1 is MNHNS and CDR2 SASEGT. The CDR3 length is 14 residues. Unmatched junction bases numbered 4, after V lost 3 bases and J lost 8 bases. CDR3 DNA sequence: TGTGCCAGCAGTGAGAGACAGGGGGCCGACATTCAGTACTTC. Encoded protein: CASSERQGADIQYF.

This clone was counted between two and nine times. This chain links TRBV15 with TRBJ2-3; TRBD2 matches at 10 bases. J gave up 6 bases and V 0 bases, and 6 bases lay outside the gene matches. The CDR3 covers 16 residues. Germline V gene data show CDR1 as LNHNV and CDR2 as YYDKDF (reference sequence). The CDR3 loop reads CATSRDERGGQDTQYF. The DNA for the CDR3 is TGTGCCACCAGCAGAGATGAGCGGGGGGGCCAGGATACGCAGTATTTT.

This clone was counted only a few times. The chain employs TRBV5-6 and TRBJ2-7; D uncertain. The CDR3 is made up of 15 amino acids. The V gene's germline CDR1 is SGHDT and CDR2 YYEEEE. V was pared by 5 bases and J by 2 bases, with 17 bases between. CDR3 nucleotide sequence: TGTGCCAGCAGTTCCCCGGTTCACCTCCCCTACGAGCAGTACTTC. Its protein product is CASSSPVHLPYEQYF.

CDR3 loop: CATSRESRGNTGELFF. The CDR3 nucleotides read TGTGCCACCAGCAGAGAGAGCAGGGGGAACACCGGGGAGCTGTTTTTT. The chain joins TRBV15 to TRBJ2-2; D may be TRBD1 (6 bases). Trimming stripped 0 bases from V and 1 base from J, with 9 bases between. Looked up from germline, CDR1 is LNHNV and CDR2 is YYDKDF (reference sequence). The CDR3 loop spans 16 amino acids.

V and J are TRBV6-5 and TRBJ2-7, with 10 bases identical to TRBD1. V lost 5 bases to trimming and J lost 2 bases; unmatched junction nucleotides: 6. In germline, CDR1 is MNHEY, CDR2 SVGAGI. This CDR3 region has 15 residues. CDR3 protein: CASSLGTGETYEQYF. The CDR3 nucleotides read TGTGCCAGCAGTCTCGGGACAGGGGAAACCTACGAGCAGTACTTC.

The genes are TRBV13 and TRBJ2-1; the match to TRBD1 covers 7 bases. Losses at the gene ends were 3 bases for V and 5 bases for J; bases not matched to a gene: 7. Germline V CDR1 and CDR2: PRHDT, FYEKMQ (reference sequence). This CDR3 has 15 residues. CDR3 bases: TGTGCCAGCAGCTTCTTTGGGCAGGGGGACAATGAGCAGTTCTTC. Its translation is CASSFFGQGDNEQFF.